This TCR beta chain was captured in a study of CXCR3-negative and CXCR3-positive naive CD8 T cells. Overall study findings and caveats: Both naive subsets, CXCR3-negative and CXCR3-positive, displayed similar TRBV-TRBJ usage, unlike memory cells. Naive subsets were similarly diverse, while memory CD8+ repertoires were much less diverse. Comparison of naive subsets found surface CD5 to be comparable, and TCR strength was inferred on the basis of TRB CDR3 properties. Greater hydrophobicity was found in TRB CDR3s of CXCR3-positive naive cells than of CXCR3-negative naive cells.

Remarks on this clonotype: Its antigen is unknown.

By phenotype, naive CD8+ T cells were CD45RO-CCR7+CD27+CD95-. UMI-labeled 5' RACE yielded the TRB cDNA libraries. TCRdb reprocessed the 5' RACE reads, with one entry per CDR3 protein and no DNA. In all, the sample yields around 160,000 distinct CDR3 sequences. Germline-derived CDR1 and CDR2 are SQVTM and ANQGSEA. CDR3 size: 13 residues. The rearrangement links TRBV29-1 to TRBJ2-5; TCRdb designates TRBD1, a call that cannot be tested without DNA. The sample consisted of naive CXCR3+ CD8+ T cells from blood. The sample's subset: CD45RO-CCR7+CD27+CD95- naive CD8+ T cells expressing CXCR3 (TNR3+). This TCR was sampled from a human donor in good health. Some clones in this sample may be carry-over from other donors' samples. This chain's CDR3 is CSADRGVQETQYF.